The 7 T cell receptor beta chains listed next were all sequenced from one sample in a study of identifying expanded T cells in peripheral blood. Libraries were prepared by immunoSEQ multiplex PCR; TCRdb keeps only in-frame clonotypes and omits some of them. The repertoire has about 110,000 clones, 80% to 90% of them found once; the top ten carry around 17%. Material for sequencing was blood. All receptors derive from a person between 18 and 70 years old in good health.

There are a few counts of this clone. V usage is TRBV11-2 and J usage is TRBJ1-5, with 8 bases matching TRBD1. The CDR3 is 15 residues long. The V gene end was trimmed by 5 bases and the J gene end by 5 bases; junction bases not matched to a gene: 8. Germline CDR1 and CDR2: SGHAT and FQNNGV. CDR3 bases: TGTGCCAGCAGCCTCGGACAGGGACGACATCAGCCCCAGCATTTT. It encodes CASSLGQGRHQPQHF. Complete variable domain (other parts from reference TRBV11-2 and TRBJ1-5): EAGVAQSPRYKIIEKRQSVAFWCNPISGHATLYWYQQILGQGPKLLIQFQNNGVVDDSQLPKDRFSAERLKGVDSTLKIQPAKLEDSAVYLCASSLGQGRHQPQHFGDGTRLSIL.

CDR3 residues: CASGLALAVSTDTQYF. The CDR3 DNA follows: TGTGCTAGTGGTTTGGCACTAGCGGTGAGCACAGATACGCAGTATTTT. The rearrangement joins TRBV12-5 to TRBJ2-3; 8 bases map to TRBD2. The germline gives CDR1 LGHNT, CDR2 FRNRAP. Trimming removed 1 base from V and 0 bases from J; junction bases left unmatched: 3. The CDR3 consists of 16 residues.

The rearrangement links TRBV7-9 to TRBJ2-3; D gene unclear. CDR1 and CDR2 from the germline V gene are SEHNR and FQNEAQ (reference sequence). There are 15 residues in the CDR3. V was trimmed by 5 bases and J by 4 bases, leaving 16 bases between them. In DNA, the CDR3 is TGTGCCAGCAGCAACTCAGGAACTGCCGCAGATACGCAGTATTTT. Its translation is CASSNSGTAADTQYF.

As regards this clone: Its ends do not fully match the called genes, so a read error is possible. The chain uses TRBV6-5 and TRBJ1-6; the D gene is possibly TRBD1 (6 bases). The V gene's germline CDR1 is MNHEY and CDR2 SVGAGI. The CDR3 covers 16 residues. CDR3 amino acids: CASSYGRTAYNSPLHF. Written as DNA, the CDR3 is TGTGCCAGCAGTTACGGCCGGACAGCCTACAATTCACCCCTCCACTTT.

In this sample, this clone turned up a few times. The V gene is TRBV7-9, the J gene TRBJ1-6; tentatively, D is TRBD1 (5 bases). The CDR3 totals 16 residues. Germline V CDR1 and CDR2: SEHNR, FQNEAQ (reference sequence). Trimming took 1 base from V and 7 from J, leaving 14 bases between them. Written as DNA, the CDR3 is TGTGCCAGCAGCTTAGATCCGGGCCAGGGAAATTCACCCCTCCACTTT. Amino acid sequence: CASSLDPGQGNSPLHF.

The V gene is TRBV5-1, the J gene TRBJ2-3; TRBD2 matches 14 bases. This CDR3 is built from 17 residues. Germline CDR1 is SGHRS and CDR2 is YFSETQ. The J segment lost 4 bases and the V segment lost 4 bases, leaving 8 bases of the junction unmatched. Written as DNA, the CDR3 is TGCGCCAGCAGCCTCCCCGGGACTAGCGGGGGTGCAGATACGCAGTATTTT. Amino acid sequence: CASSLPGTSGGADTQYF.

J is TRBJ1-5 and V is TRBV15, with a weak D call TRBD1 (5 bases). The V gene's germline CDR1 is LNHNV and CDR2 YYDKDF (reference sequence). This CDR3 is 18 amino acids long. V lost 2 bases and J lost 2, with 19 bases in between. The CDR3 sequence is CATSRQGGRGGGNQPQHF. In DNA form, the CDR3 reads TGTGCCACCAGCAGACAGGGAGGGAGGGGTGGAGGCAATCAGCCCCAGCATTTT.